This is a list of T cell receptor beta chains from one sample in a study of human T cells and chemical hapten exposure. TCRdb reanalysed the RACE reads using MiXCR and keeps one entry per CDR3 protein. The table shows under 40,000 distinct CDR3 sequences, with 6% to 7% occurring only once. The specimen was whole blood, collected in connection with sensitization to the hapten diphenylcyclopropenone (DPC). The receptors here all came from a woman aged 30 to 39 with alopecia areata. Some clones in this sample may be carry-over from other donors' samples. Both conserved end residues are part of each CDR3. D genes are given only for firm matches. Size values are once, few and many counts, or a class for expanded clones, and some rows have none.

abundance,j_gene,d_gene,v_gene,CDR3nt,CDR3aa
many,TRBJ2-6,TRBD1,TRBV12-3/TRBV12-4,TGTGCCAGCAGCCCTCAGGGGGCCACGGCTGGGGCCAACGTCCTGACTTTC,CASSPQGATAGANVLTF
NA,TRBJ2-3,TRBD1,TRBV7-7,TGTGCTAGCAGCTTGGGGGACAGGAGTTATTCCACAGATACGCAGTATTTT,CASSLGDRSYSTDTQYF
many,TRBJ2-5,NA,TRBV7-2,TGTGCCAGCAGCTCGACCCTACCCGATCTTGAGACCCAGTACTTC,CASSSTLPDLETQYF
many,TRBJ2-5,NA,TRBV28,TGTGCCAGCAGTCCGCCGCGGGGTCAAGAGACCCAGTACTTC,CASSPPRGQETQYF
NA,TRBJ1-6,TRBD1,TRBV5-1,TGCGCCAGCAGCTTGGGGGGACAGGGCCACTCACCCCTCCACTTT,CASSLGGQGHSPLHF
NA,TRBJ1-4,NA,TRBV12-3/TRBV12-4,TGTGCCAGCAGTTTAGGGGAAGCCCGGCCGGTGCTTTTT,CASSLGEARPVLF
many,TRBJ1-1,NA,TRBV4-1,TGCGCCAGCAGCCAAGTCATGGGGCGAAGCACTGAAGCTTTCTTT,CASSQVMGRSTEAFF
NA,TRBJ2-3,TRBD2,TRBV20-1,TGCAGTGCTAGAGAGCCCAGCGGGGGGTTGGATACGCAGTATTTT,CSAREPSGGLDTQYF
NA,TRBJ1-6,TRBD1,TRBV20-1,TGCAGTGCTCGGCCCACAGGGGGCCCATCTATGAATTCACCCCTCCACTTT,CSARPTGGPSMNSPLHF
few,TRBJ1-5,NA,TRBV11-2,TGTGCCAGCAGCTTAGATGGAATCAATCAGCCCCAGCATTTT,CASSLDGINQPQHF
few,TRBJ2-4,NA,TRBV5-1,TGCGCCAGCAGCCCCCTCGGCGGGGAGGATGTAAACATTCAGTACTTC,CASSPLGGEDVNIQYF
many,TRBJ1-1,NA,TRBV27,TGTGCCAGCAGTTTATTGTCGAACACTGAAGCTTTCTTT,CASSLLSNTEAFF
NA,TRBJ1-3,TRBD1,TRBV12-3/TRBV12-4,TGTGCCAGCAGTTTTCATGTTCGGACAGGGAGGTTAGGGTCTGGAAACACCATATATTTT,CASSFHVRTGRLGSGNTIYF
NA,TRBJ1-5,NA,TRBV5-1,TGCGCCAGCAGCTTCACCCTTAGGCCCCAGCATTTT,CASSFTLRPQHF
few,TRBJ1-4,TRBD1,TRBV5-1,TGCGCCAGCAGCTTGGATGACAGGGGGGTTGAAAAACTGTTTTTT,CASSLDDRGVEKLFF
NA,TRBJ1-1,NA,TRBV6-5,TGTGCCAGCAGTTACTCGATTAGAGGGACCACTGAAGCTTTCTTT,CASSYSIRGTTEAFF
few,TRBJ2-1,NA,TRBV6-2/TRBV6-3,TGTGCCAGCAGTTGGTTTCAAGGGGTTAATGAGCAGTTCTTC,CASSWFQGVNEQFF
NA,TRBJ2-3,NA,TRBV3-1,TGTGCCAGCAGCACAAGATCAGTGAGTCCCAGCTCAGATACGCAGTATTTT,CASSTRSVSPSSDTQYF
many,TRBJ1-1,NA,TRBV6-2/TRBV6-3,TGTGCCAGCAGCCTCCGGGGCAGGGACCTTGAAGCTTTCTTT,CASSLRGRDLEAFF
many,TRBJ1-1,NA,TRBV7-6,TGTGCCAGCAGCTTATCGGGGGATAACACTGAAGCTTTCTTT,CASSLSGDNTEAFF
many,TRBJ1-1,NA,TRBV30,TGTGCCTGGAGTGTGGGGCCAGGGGACGGTTTTGCTGAAGCTTTCTTT,CAWSVGPGDGFAEAFF
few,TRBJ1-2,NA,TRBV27,TGTGCCAGCAGCCCCGGTACTTACTATGGCTACACCTTC,CASSPGTYYGYTF
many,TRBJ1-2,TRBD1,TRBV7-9,TGTGCCAGCAGCCTCTGGGACAGGGGCTTTAACTATGGCTACACCTTC,CASSLWDRGFNYGYTF
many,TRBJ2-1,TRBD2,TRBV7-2,TGTGCCAGCAGTTCGACTAGCGGCTACAATGAGCAGTTCTTC,CASSSTSGYNEQFF
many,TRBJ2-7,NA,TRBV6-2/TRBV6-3,TGTGCCAGCAGTACTGGGACGTATGTACCCTACGAGCAGTACTTC,CASSTGTYVPYEQYF
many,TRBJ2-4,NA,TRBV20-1,TGCAGTGCTAGAGGGGTCCTAGCCAAAAACATTCAGTACTTC,CSARGVLAKNIQYF
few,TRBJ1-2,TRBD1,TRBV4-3,TGCGCCAGCAGCCGAAGCCGAGTGGGACAGTACTATGGCTACACCTTC,CASSRSRVGQYYGYTF
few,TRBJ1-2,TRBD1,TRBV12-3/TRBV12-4,TGTGCCAGCAGAAAAGGGGGCAATTATAACTATGGCTACACCTTC,CASRKGGNYNYGYTF